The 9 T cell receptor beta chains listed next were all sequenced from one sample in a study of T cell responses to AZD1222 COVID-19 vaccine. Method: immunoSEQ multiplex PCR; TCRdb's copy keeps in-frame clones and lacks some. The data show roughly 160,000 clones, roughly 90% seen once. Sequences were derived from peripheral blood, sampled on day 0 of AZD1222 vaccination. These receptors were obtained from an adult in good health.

Here the CDR3 DNA reads TGTGCCAGCAGTTTATTATATAGGGGACTAGCGTACTACAATGAGCAGTTCTTC. Translated, it gives CASSLLYRGLAYYNEQFF. This sequence joins TRBV27 and TRBJ2-1, with 10 bases matching TRBD2. Per the germline V gene, CDR1 is MNHEY and CDR2 is SMNVEV (reference sequence). V trimming: 1 base; J trimming: 3 bases; junction bases outside the gene matches: 9. CDR3 length equals 18 residues.

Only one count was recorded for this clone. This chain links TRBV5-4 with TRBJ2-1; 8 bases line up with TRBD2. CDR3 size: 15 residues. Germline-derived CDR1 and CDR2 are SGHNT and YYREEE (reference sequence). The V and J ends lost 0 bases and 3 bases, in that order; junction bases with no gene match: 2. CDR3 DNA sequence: TGTGCCAGCAGCTTGGCCCTAGCGGGCTACAATGAGCAGTTCTTC. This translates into CASSLALAGYNEQFF.

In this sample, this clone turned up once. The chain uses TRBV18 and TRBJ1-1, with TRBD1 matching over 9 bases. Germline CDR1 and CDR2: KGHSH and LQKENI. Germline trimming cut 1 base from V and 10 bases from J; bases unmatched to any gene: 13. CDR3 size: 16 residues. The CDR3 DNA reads TGTGCCAGCTCACCACGGACACCGGGACAGGGCATCGGAGCTTTCTTT. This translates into CASSPRTPGQGIGAFF.

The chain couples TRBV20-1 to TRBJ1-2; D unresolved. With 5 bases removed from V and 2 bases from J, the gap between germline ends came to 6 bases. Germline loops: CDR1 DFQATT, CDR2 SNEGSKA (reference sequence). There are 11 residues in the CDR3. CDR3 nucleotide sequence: TGCAGTGCTTCAAAGAACTATGGCTACACCTTC. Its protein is CSASKNYGYTF.

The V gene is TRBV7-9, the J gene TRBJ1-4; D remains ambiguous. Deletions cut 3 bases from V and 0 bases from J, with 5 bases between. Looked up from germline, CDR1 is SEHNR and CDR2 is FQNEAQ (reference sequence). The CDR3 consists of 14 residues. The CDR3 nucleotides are TGTGCCAGCAGCTTTCGAACAACTAATGAAAAACTGTTTTTT. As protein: CASSFRTTNEKLFF.

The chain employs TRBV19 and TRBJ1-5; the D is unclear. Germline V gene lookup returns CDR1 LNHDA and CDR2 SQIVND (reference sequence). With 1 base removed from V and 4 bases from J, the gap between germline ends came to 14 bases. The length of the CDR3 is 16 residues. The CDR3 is CASSIAPSRFNQPQHF. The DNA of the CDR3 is TGTGCCAGTAGTATAGCCCCATCCCGCTTTAATCAGCCCCAGCATTTT. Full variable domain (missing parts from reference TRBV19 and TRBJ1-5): DGGITQSPKYLFRKEGQNVTLSCEQNLNHDAMYWYRQDPGQGLRLIYYSQIVNDFQKGDIAEGYSVSREKKESFPLTVTSAQKNPTAFYLCASSIAPSRFNQPQHFGDGTRLSIL.

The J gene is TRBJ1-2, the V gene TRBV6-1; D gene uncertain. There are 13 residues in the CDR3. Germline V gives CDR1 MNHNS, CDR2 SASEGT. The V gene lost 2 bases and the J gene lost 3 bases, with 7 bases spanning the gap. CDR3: CASSESKYYGYTF. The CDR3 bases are TGTGCCAGCAGTGAAAGCAAGTACTATGGCTACACCTTC.

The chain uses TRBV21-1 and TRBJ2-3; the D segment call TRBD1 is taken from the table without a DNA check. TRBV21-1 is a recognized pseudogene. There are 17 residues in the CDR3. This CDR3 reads CASSTRQVHYYTDTQYF. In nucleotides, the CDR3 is TGTGCCAGCAGTACTAGACAGGTCCACTATTACACAGATACGCAGTATTTT.

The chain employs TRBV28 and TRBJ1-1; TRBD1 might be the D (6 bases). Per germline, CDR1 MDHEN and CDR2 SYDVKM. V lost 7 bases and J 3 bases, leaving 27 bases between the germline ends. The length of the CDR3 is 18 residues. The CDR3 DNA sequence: TGTGCCAGCACCGATTACAAGTGGGGGGCTTCCGATTACACTGAAGCTTTCTTT. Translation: CASTDYKWGASDYTEAFF.